One and the same sample provided the 28 T cell receptor beta chains below, sequenced in a study of T cells in narcolepsy. Method: immunoSEQ multiplex PCR; TCRdb's copy keeps in-frame clones and lacks some. This table has 35,000 to 40,000 clones, roughly 88% appearing once. Material for sequencing was CD45RA- memory CD4+ T cells from PBMCs. Receptor source: a human donor with narcolepsy.

The CDR3 DNA reads TGCAGCGGTTCGGGACAGGGGAACTCCGGCTACACCTTC. This translates into CSGSGQGNSGYTF. This rearrangement joins TRBV29-1 to TRBJ1-2, with TRBD1 matching over 10 bases. The CDR3 is 13 residues long. CDR1 and CDR2 from the germline V gene are SQVTM and ANQGSEA. With V trimmed by 7 bases and J by 8 bases, 10 bases remained unmatched.

The DNA of the CDR3 is TGTGCCAGCAGACTAGGGACAGGGAAGGGCCAGCGTGGGGCCAACGTCCTGACTTTC. This encodes CASRLGTGKGQRGANVLTF. The rearrangement links TRBV11-3 to TRBJ2-6; 9 positions match TRBD1. This CDR3 has 19 amino acids. Germline V CDR1 and CDR2: SGHNT, YENEEA. V lost 6 bases and J lost 3; bases outside the gene matches: 15. Complete variable domain (other parts from reference TRBV11-3 and TRBJ2-6): EAGVVQSPRYKIIEKKQPVAFWCNPISGHNTLYWYLQNLGQGPELLIRYENEEAVDDSQLPKDRFSAERLKGVDSTLKIQPAELGDSAVYLCASRLGTGKGQRGANVLTFGAGSRLTVL.

The chain employs TRBV5-4 and TRBJ2-5; TRBD2 matches 10 bases. The J call may not be correct, given that the DNA end is closer to TRBJ2-7. The CDR3 spans 16 residues. Germline loops: CDR1 SGHNT, CDR2 YYREEE (reference sequence). CDR3 DNA: TGTGCCAGCAGCGACCGTTCTAGCGGGGGATCCTACGAGCAGTACTTC. Encoded protein: CASSDRSSGGSYEQYF.

For this clone: At the DNA level, this CDR3 is encoded by other sequences in the same sample as well. The gene calls are TRBV30 and TRBJ1-3; 7 bases fit TRBD1. V was clipped by 3 bases and J by 0 bases; unmatched bases: 5. This CDR3 region has 15 residues. Germline values: CDR1 GTSNPN, CDR2 SVGIG (reference sequence). The CDR3 region has the DNA TGTGCCTGGAGGGGACAGTGGGGCTCTGGAAACACCATATATTTT. Translating it yields CAWRGQWGSGNTIYF.

The genes are TRBV9 and TRBJ2-3; TRBD2 might be the D (5 bases). Germline CDR1 SGDLS, CDR2 YYNGEE. This CDR3 has 15 amino acids. V lost 0 bases, J lost 5 bases, and 13 bases lay in between. This CDR3 is CASSVEAGAVDTQYF. The DNA for the CDR3 is TGTGCCAGCAGCGTAGAGGCCGGAGCGGTAGATACGCAGTATTTT.

This clone was picked up a small number of times. The same CDR3 can be traced to other DNA sequences in this sample. V gene TRBV7-2 combines with J gene TRBJ2-2, with D hard to call. Trimming took off 2 bases at V and 6 bases at J, with 4 bases between the two ends. From germline, CDR1 is SGHTA and CDR2 FQGNSA. The CDR3 runs 12 residues. The CDR3 loop reads CASSLLAGELFF. CDR3 DNA: TGTGCCAGCAGCTTACTCGCCGGGGAGCTGTTTTTT.

J is TRBJ2-7 and V is TRBV9; D is uncertain. Per the germline V gene, CDR1 is SGDLS and CDR2 is YYNGEE. The CDR3 length is 14 residues. With 2 bases removed from V and 5 bases from J, the gap between germline ends came to 14 bases. The CDR3 loop is CASSVLGTLDEQYF. CDR3 bases: TGTGCCAGCAGCGTCCTCGGCACCTTGGACGAGCAGTACTTC. The full variable domain, its missing parts supplied by reference TRBV9 and TRBJ2-7, is DSGVTQTPKHLITATGQRVTLRCSPRSGDLSVYWYQQSLDQGLQFLIQYYNGEERAKGNILERFSAQQFPDLHSELNLSSLELGDSALYFCASSVLGTLDEQYFGPGTRLTVT.

The chain employs TRBV19 and TRBJ1-2; TRBD1 agrees at 8 bases. From germline, CDR1 is LNHDA and CDR2 SQIVND (reference sequence). J lost 9 bases, V lost 4 bases, and 13 bases had no gene match. The CDR3 extends over 15 amino acids. The CDR3 spells CASSTSTDRGKSYTF. CDR3 DNA sequence: TGTGCCAGTAGTACCTCGACCGACAGGGGAAAAAGCTACACCTTC. The entire variable domain, with the rest obtained from reference TRBV19 and TRBJ1-2, is as follows: DGGITQSPKYLFRKEGQNVTLSCEQNLNHDAMYWYRQDPGQGLRLIYYSQIVNDFQKGDIAEGYSVSREKKESFPLTVTSAQKNPTAFYLCASSTSTDRGKSYTFGSGTRLTVV.

This rearrangement joins TRBV5-1 to TRBJ2-7; 7 positions match TRBD1. This CDR3 comprises 15 residues. V lost 3 bases and J lost 0; bases outside the gene matches: 6. CDR1 is SGHRS and CDR2 is YFSETQ in the germline V gene. CDR3 residues: CASSSTGTVSYEQYF. The CDR3 DNA follows: TGCGCCAGCAGCTCCACCGGGACAGTCTCCTACGAGCAGTACTTC. The full variable domain, rest sourced from reference TRBV5-1 and TRBJ2-7, is KAGVTQTPRYLIKTRGQQVTLSCSPISGHRSVSWYQQTPGQGLQFLFEYFSETQRNKGNFPGRFSGRQFSNSRSEMNVSTLELGDSALYLCASSSTGTVSYEQYFGPGTRLTVT.

The chain recombines TRBV2 with TRBJ2-1; D not certain. Germline lookup yields CDR1 SNHLY and CDR2 FYNNEI. V was clipped by 6 bases and J by 3 bases, with 9 bases between them. The CDR3 sequence is 13 residues long. Written as DNA, the CDR3 is TGTGCCAGCAGCCTCGCCCGCTACAATGAGCAGTTCTTC. Its translation is CASSLARYNEQFF.

V and J are TRBV28 and TRBJ1-2; D is ambiguous. Per germline, CDR1 MDHEN and CDR2 SYDVKM. V shed 1 base and J shed 7 bases, with 13 bases lying between them. The CDR3 runs 14 residues. The CDR3: CASSLSARRSGYTF. CDR3 in DNA: TGTGCCAGCAGTTTATCCGCCAGGCGGAGTGGCTACACCTTC.

The rearrangement joins TRBV5-1 to TRBJ1-4; TRBD1 is a possible D gene (6 bases). CDR1 is SGHRS, CDR2 YFSETQ, per germline. The ends were cut back, 3 bases at V and 5 bases at J, with 11 bases in the middle. This CDR3 contains 14 residues. The CDR3 spells CASSSGASNEKLFF. DNA for the CDR3: TGCGCCAGCAGCTCGGGGGCCTCCAATGAAAAACTGTTTTTT. Full variable domain (rest looked up from reference TRBV5-1 and TRBJ1-4): KAGVTQTPRYLIKTRGQQVTLSCSPISGHRSVSWYQQTPGQGLQFLFEYFSETQRNKGNFPGRFSGRQFSNSRSEMNVSTLELGDSALYLCASSSGASNEKLFFGSGTQLSVL.

The chain carries TRBV28 and TRBJ1-2; D remains unclear. The germline V and J ends were trimmed by 4 bases and 0 bases, with 3 bases remaining between them. Germline-derived CDR1 and CDR2 are MDHEN and SYDVKM. The length of the CDR3 is 12 residues. The CDR3 sequence: CASSSPNYGYTF. CDR3 sequence (DNA): TGTGCCAGCAGTTCCCCTAACTATGGCTACACCTTC.

The chain is built from TRBV5-1 and TRBJ2-1, with 8 bases aligning to TRBD2. There are 15 residues in the CDR3. Germline V gives CDR1 SGHRS, CDR2 YFSETQ. The V segment lost 4 bases and the J segment 10 bases; nucleotides outside the gene matches: 13. The CDR3 coding sequence is TGCGCCAGCAGCCAAGGGACTAGGACCCGCAAGGAGCAGTTCTTC. Protein sequence: CASSQGTRTRKEQFF.

Comment on this clone: The junction differs from germline at one of its ends, possibly a read error. The J gene is TRBJ2-7, the V gene TRBV6-5, with D possibly called TRBD1 or TRBD2 (5 bases each). The CDR3 has 12 residues. Germline loops: CDR1 MNHEY, CDR2 SVGAGI. Here the CDR3 DNA reads TGTTCGACGGGGCAGGGCTCCTACGGGCAGTACTTC. It yields the protein CSTGQGSYGQYF.

V is TRBV9 and J is TRBJ2-1; D unclear. Between the trimmed V and J ends, which lost 7 bases and 0 bases, there was a span of 5 bases. CDR3 length: 12 residues. Germline V gene sequence: CDR1 SGDLS, CDR2 YYNGEE. The CDR3 loop reads CASEGSYNEQFF. As DNA, the CDR3 is TGTGCCAGCGAAGGCTCCTACAATGAGCAGTTCTTC.

The table lists this clone with a few counts. This rearrangement joins TRBV10-3 to TRBJ1-3, with a possible D match to TRBD1 (6 bases). Trimming stripped 7 bases from V and 0 bases from J, with 7 bases between. Germline V gene lookup returns CDR1 ENHRY and CDR2 SYGVKD. This CDR3 spans 13 amino acids. The CDR3 DNA is TGTGCCATCATGGACAGCTCTGGAAACACCATATATTTT. Translated, it gives CAIMDSSGNTIYF.

The CDR3 sequence: CASSLGGTVGAFF. CDR3 nucleotides: TGTGCCAGCAGCTTGGGGGGGACAGTAGGAGCTTTCTTT. The V gene is TRBV5-4, the J gene TRBJ1-1; 7 nucleotides line up with TRBD1. From germline, CDR1 is SGHNT and CDR2 YYREEE (reference sequence). V was clipped by 0 bases and J by 10 bases; unmatched bases: 6. This CDR3 has 13 residues.

The V and J genes are TRBV7-2 and TRBJ1-6; 12 nucleotides line up with TRBD1. V lost 5 bases and J lost 7; bases outside the gene matches: 6. Germline lookup yields CDR1 SGHTA and CDR2 FQGNSA. The CDR3 extends over 16 amino acids. The CDR3 sequence: CASSIGTGGRNSPLHF. DNA for the CDR3: TGTGCCAGCAGCATTGGGACAGGGGGCCGAAATTCACCCCTCCACTTT.

This clone came up a few times. The V call is TRBV19, the J call TRBJ1-2; D call uncertain. Trimming left V 5 bases short and J 8 bases short, with 9 bases between. The germline V gene has CDR1 LNHDA and CDR2 SQIVND (reference sequence). CDR3 length equals 11 residues. The CDR3 loop is CASSAPPGYTF. CDR3 nucleotide sequence: TGTGCCAGTAGTGCACCGCCGGGCTACACCTTC.

This chain joins TRBV27 and TRBJ2-7, with a tentative D call TRBD2 (6 bases). The CDR3 is made up of 14 amino acids. The V gene's germline CDR1 is MNHEY and CDR2 SMNVEV (reference sequence). V was pared by 10 bases and J by 3 bases, with 19 bases between. The CDR3 nucleotides are TGTGCCAACAAGCGGGCCTTCCCCATCTACGAGCAGTACTTC. Amino acids: CANKRAFPIYEQYF.

CDR3 DNA sequence: TGTGCCAGCAGCTTTAGCGGGGGGGCGTTCGATGAGCAGTTCTTC. Translation: CASSFSGGAFDEQFF. This chain connects TRBV7-9 to TRBJ2-1; TRBD2 aligns across 11 bases. The V segment lost 3 bases and the J segment 8 bases; nucleotides outside the gene matches: 6. Looked up from germline, CDR1 is SEHNR and CDR2 is FQNEAQ (reference sequence). This CDR3 has 15 residues.

This rearrangement joins TRBV5-1 to TRBJ2-1; D not certain. Trimming cost V 0 bases and J 10 bases, with 5 bases left between them. This CDR3 spans 11 amino acids. Germline V gene data show CDR1 as SGHRS and CDR2 as YFSETQ. The CDR3 loop reads CASSLDSEQFF. DNA of the CDR3: TGCGCCAGCAGCTTGGACTCGGAGCAGTTCTTC.

The chain uses TRBV6-1 and TRBJ1-2; 9 nucleotides line up with TRBD1. The CDR3 is 12 amino acids. The J segment lost 7 bases and the V segment lost 6 bases, leaving 3 bases of the junction unmatched. Germline CDR1 MNHNS, CDR2 SASEGT. In DNA, the CDR3 is TGTGCCAGCAGACAGGGGGCGTTTGGCTACACCTTC. It is translated as CASRQGAFGYTF.

The chain has TRBV7-9 and TRBJ2-7; D possibly corresponds to TRBD2 (6 bases). The ends were cut back, 6 bases at V and 7 bases at J, with 16 bases in the middle. CDR3 size: 13 residues. Germline V gene lookup returns CDR1 SEHNR and CDR2 FQNEAQ (reference sequence). CDR3 sequence (DNA): TGTGCCAGCAGGAGGGACTCCGTATGGGAGCAGTACTTC. Translated: CASRRDSVWEQYF.

The chain links TRBV29-1 to TRBJ2-3; D unresolved. The CDR3 has 9 residues. CDR1 and CDR2 from the germline V gene are SQVTM and ANQGSEA. V was trimmed by 6 bases and J by 6 bases, leaving 4 bases between them. This chain's CDR3 is CSVGDTQYF. The CDR3 DNA follows: TGCAGCGTGGGGGATACGCAGTATTTT.

The chain has TRBV30 and TRBJ2-7; possibly TRBD1 for D (5 bases). CDR1 and CDR2 (germline): GTSNPN, SVGIG (reference sequence). Trimming took 8 bases from V and 6 from J, leaving 17 bases between them. The CDR3 is 12 amino acids. This CDR3 reads CARDSRGGEQYF. In nucleotides, the CDR3 is TGTGCCCGAGACAGCAGAGGCGGCGAGCAGTACTTC.

The rearrangement uses TRBV11-3 and TRBJ2-3; D is perhaps TRBD2 (6 bases). This CDR3 contains 15 residues. The V gene lost 4 bases and the J gene lost 6 bases, with 17 bases spanning the gap. Germline CDR1 is SGHNT and CDR2 is YENEEA. This CDR3 is CASSSPRSGSDTQYF. CDR3 in DNA: TGTGCCAGCAGCTCGCCGCGCAGCGGGTCGGATACGCAGTATTTT.